What follows are 3 T cell receptor beta chains derived from one specimen sequenced in a study of identical twins. TCRdb reprocessed the 5' RACE reads via MiXCR and lists one record per CDR3 protein. Among 450,000 to 650,000 distinct CDR3 sequences, 7.5% to 10% were seen once, and the ten largest hold approximately 3%. In addition, the sample was reused for a study of yellow fever vaccine responses in identical twins.

Sequences were obtained from PBMCs. These receptors were taken from a woman aged 18-29 years in good health.

The V call is TRBV12-3 or TRBV12-4, the J call TRBJ2-1, with 9 nucleotides matching TRBD2. The V segment lost 7 bases and the J segment 8 bases; nucleotides outside the gene matches: 12. This CDR3 contains 15 residues. The CDR3 reads CASINLAGDLDEQFF. The CDR3 nucleotides are TGTGCCAGCATCAATTTAGCGGGAGACTTAGATGAGCAGTTCTTC.

The rearrangement uses TRBV5-1 and TRBJ1-1; 9 bases line up with TRBD1. The CDR3 contains 17 residues. Per the germline V gene, CDR1 is SGHRS and CDR2 is YFSETQ. V was clipped by 9 bases and J by 0 bases; unmatched bases: 15. The CDR3 DNA is TGCGCCAATCCGATCAGGACAGGGGCTCGGATGAACACTGAAGCTTTCTTT. Translated: CANPIRTGARMNTEAFF.

V gene TRBV7-8 combines with J gene TRBJ2-2; 9 bases map to TRBD2. This CDR3 has 17 residues. The ends lost 1 base at V and 7 bases at J; junction bases unmatched: 10. The germline V gene has CDR1 SGHVS and CDR2 FQNEAQ. The CDR3 reads CASSLDERGVFHGELFF. The CDR3 DNA reads as TGTGCCAGCAGCTTAGACGAGCGGGGGGTTTTTCACGGGGAGCTGTTTTTT.